Sequencing of this T cell receptor beta chain was carried out in a study of shared clonotypes between healthy human individuals. This clone was observed a single time. Its antigen is currently unknown. Splitting the CD4+ cells yielded a CD45RA+ naive subset and a CD45RA-negative memory subset. This CDR3 has 13 residues. The V gene's germline CDR1 is MNHEY and CDR2 SVGAGI. V dropped 5 bases and J dropped 3 bases, with 11 bases sitting between them. Regarding the study as a whole: Generation probability values for non-shared clonotypes were lower than those for clonotypes shared by all four donors. Naive subsets tended to show greater estimated richness than memory subsets. Despite large depth, rarefaction showed incomplete sorted-subset sequencing.

The method was immunoSEQ multiplex PCR; TCRdb's version includes in-frame clones alone and lacks a portion of them. The sample includes 2 million to 2.5 million clones, 90% to 96% of them seen just once. The chain joins TRBV6-5 to TRBJ2-7; D might be TRBD1 (6 bases). Sequencing used naive CD4+ T cells sorted from blood. The subset is: CD45RA+ positively selected. The TCR sequence derives from a man younger than 30 in good health. In DNA form, the CDR3 reads TGTGCCAGCAGTGTGTCGACAGGCTACGAGCAGTACTTC. It translates to CASSVSTGYEQYF.